The source of this T cell receptor (beta chain) is a study of identical twins. MiXCR, run by TCRdb on the 5' RACE reads, gives a single entry per CDR3 protein. The top ten clones hold roughly 0.3% of a sample with 1.5 million to 2 million distinct CDR3 sequences, 32% of them seen once. The CDR3 extends over 15 amino acids. The V gene's germline CDR1 is SGHAT and CDR2 FQNNGV. This clonotype was sampled from a newborn girl in good health. The chain is built from TRBV11-2 and TRBJ2-1; TRBD2 matches at 10 bases. The closer fit of TRBJ2-7 to the DNA end suggests the J call may be wrong. Sample: cord blood. CDR3 nucleotides: TGTGCCAGCAGCTTTACTAGCGGGGAAAACAATGAGCAGTACTTC. Encoded protein: CASSFTSGENNEQYF.